This T cell receptor (beta chain) comes out of a study of shared clonotypes between healthy human individuals. CDR1 is MNHEY, CDR2 SMNVEV, per germline (reference sequence). The V end was cut by 5 bases, the J end by 7 bases, with 15 bases between. The CDR3 is 13 residues long. CD8 cells regarded as naive lacked CD45RO, were positively chosen for CCR7, and omitted terminally differentiated effector memory CD45RA+ cells. Only in-frame clones appear in the TCRdb table, and some are missing; sequencing was by immunoSEQ multiplex PCR. In the table there are 600,000 or so clones, 90% to 95% of which are singletons.

The clonotype was recovered from a woman aged 25 to 45 in good health. The chain couples TRBV27 to TRBJ2-7; D gene uncertain. Sample: naive CD8+ T cells sorted from blood. The CDR3 DNA sequence: TGTGCCAGCAGTACCCACACCCCTGGAGAGCAGTACTTC. Amino acid sequence: CASSTHTPGEQYF.